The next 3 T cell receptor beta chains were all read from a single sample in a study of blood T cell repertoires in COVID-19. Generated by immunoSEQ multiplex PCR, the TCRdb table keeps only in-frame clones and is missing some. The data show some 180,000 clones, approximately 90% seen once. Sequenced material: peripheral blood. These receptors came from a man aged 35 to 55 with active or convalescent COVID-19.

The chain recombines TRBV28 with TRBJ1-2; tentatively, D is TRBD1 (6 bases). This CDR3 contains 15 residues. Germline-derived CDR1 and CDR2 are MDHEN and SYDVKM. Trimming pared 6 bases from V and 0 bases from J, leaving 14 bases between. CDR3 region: CASREAGASNYGYTF. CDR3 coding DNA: TGTGCCAGCAGAGAGGCAGGGGCCTCTAACTATGGCTACACCTTC.

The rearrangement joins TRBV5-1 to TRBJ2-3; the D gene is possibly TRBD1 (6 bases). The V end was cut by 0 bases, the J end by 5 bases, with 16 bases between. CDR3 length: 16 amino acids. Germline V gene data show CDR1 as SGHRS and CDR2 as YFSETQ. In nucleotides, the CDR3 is TGCGCCAGCAGCTTGGCCCTCGGCCAGGGGATAGATACGCAGTATTTT. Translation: CASSLALGQGIDTQYF.

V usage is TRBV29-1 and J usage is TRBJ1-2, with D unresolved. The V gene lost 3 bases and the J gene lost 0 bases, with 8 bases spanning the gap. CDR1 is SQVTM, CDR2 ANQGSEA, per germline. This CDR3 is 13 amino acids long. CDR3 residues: CSVDRGANYGYTF. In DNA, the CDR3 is TGCAGCGTTGATCGGGGTGCTAACTATGGCTACACCTTC.